The sequence of this T cell receptor (beta chain) was determined in a study of cytomegalovirus exposure and HLA in healthy donors. Whole-study results and caveats: Associated with HLA alleles at 0.05 false discovery rate in a later analysis were approximately 17,000 TCR beta sequences. The authors confirmed in vitro that three CMV-associated chains were specific for CMV antigens. As a later analysis revealed, most CMV-associated TCR beta chains appeared HLA-restricted.

The PCR ran on 60 Vbeta and 13 Jbeta primers. The table came from immunoSEQ multiplex PCR; TCRdb's copy has only in-frame clones and leaves some out. This table has about 130,000 clones, under 85% appearing once. V lost 3 bases, J lost 4 bases, and 25 bases lay in between. This CDR3 has 18 amino acids. Germline CDR1 SGHDT, CDR2 YYEEEE. In nominal health when sampled, donors likely had unrecorded immune exposures nonetheless. About this clone: As yet, its antigen is unknown.

Input material: PBMCs. This TCR was sampled from a woman between 45 and 65 years old in good health and CMV-seropositive. V gene TRBV5-6 combines with J gene TRBJ1-2; a possible D gene is TRBD1 (5 bases). In DNA form, the CDR3 reads TGTGCCAGCAGCTCAAGACAGTTCGCCAGTATGGTAGCCTATGGCTACACCTTC. Translated, it gives CASSSRQFASMVAYGYTF.